Listed below are T cell receptor beta chains from one sample, sequenced in a study of memory CD8 T cells in hepatitis C reinfection. The method was immunoSEQ multiplex PCR; TCRdb's version includes in-frame clones alone and lacks a portion of them. Of around 45,000 clones in the sample, 80% to 90% were seen once. The sequenced material came from naive CD8+ T cells sorted from blood. These receptors were taken from a man between 18 and 35 years old with hepatitis C virus infection. The CDR3 runs from the conserved cysteine through the conserved F or W. D genes are given only for firm matches. Clone size appears in some rows only: once, few, many, or a class for an expanded clone.

abundance	j_gene	d_gene	len	v_gene	CDR3nt	CDR3aa
once	TRBJ2-2	TRBD1	14	TRBV11-3	TGTGCCAGCAGCTGGGACAGGGGCACCGGGGAGCTGTTTTTT	CASSWDRGTGELFF
NA	TRBJ2-1	TRBD2	11	TRBV6-6	TGTGCCATCACGGGGGGGCGTGAGCAGTTCTTC	CAITGGREQFF
NA	TRBJ2-1	NA	18	TRBV21-1	TGTGCCAGCAGCAAAGAGGAGCGGGGGGGCCCGGTAGTCAGCGAGCAGTTCTTC	CASSKEERGGPVVSEQFF
NA	TRBJ1-2	TRBD1	15	TRBV7-9	TGTGCCAGCAGTACCGGGACAGCCCATAACTATGGCTACACCTTC	CASSTGTAHNYGYTF
NA	TRBJ2-7	NA	15	TRBV6-1	TGTGCCAGCATAGGGGGGGGTGAGCCAAGTTACGAGCAGTACTTC	CASIGGGEPSYEQYF
NA	TRBJ1-5	NA	15	TRBV4-1	TGCGCCAGCAGCCAACTTGGGGCCAGCAATCAGCCCCAGCATTTT	CASSQLGASNQPQHF
NA	TRBJ2-2	NA	15	TRBV4-1	TGCGCCAGCAGACCTCGAACTACGAACACCGGGGAGCTGTTTTTT	CASRPRTTNTGELFF
NA	TRBJ1-1	NA	12	TRBV27	TGTGCCAGCAGATCAGGGTTCACTGAAGCTTTCTTT	CASRSGFTEAFF
NA	TRBJ1-2	TRBD1	13	TRBV6-5	TGTGCCAGCTGTGAGGACAGGAACTATGGCTACACCTTC	CASCEDRNYGYTF
NA	TRBJ2-5	TRBD2	16	TRBV5-6	TGTGCCAGCAGCTCCCCTAGCGGGAGGGCCACAGAGACCCAGTACTTC	CASSSPSGRATETQYF
NA	TRBJ1-1	TRBD1	13	TRBV28	TGTGCCAGCAGTCCCCAGGGGGCAACTGAAGCTTTCTTT	CASSPQGATEAFF
NA	TRBJ1-3	TRBD1	15	TRBV6-1	TGTGCCAGCAGCCCACAGGGGACAGGCAGAAACACCATATATTTT	CASSPQGTGRNTIYF
few	TRBJ2-7	NA	11	TRBV6-1	TGTGCCAGCATTAGGAGCTACGAGCAGTACTTC	CASIRSYEQYF
NA	TRBJ2-1	NA	13	TRBV19	TGTGCCAGTAATGGAGTCATCTACAATGAGCAGTTCTTC	CASNGVIYNEQFF
NA	TRBJ1-2	NA	14	TRBV7-9	TGTGCCAGCAGCCCCTTACAGGGAGGGAAATTCTACACCTTC	CASSPLQGGKFYTF
NA	TRBJ2-7	NA	15	TRBV5-1	TGCGCCAGCAGCTTGTTGGTCCAGGGCTCCTACGAGCAGTACTTC	CASSLLVQGSYEQYF
NA	TRBJ2-7	TRBD2	14	TRBV19	TGTGCCAGTAGTGGGACTAGCGGAGCCTACGAGCAGTACTTC	CASSGTSGAYEQYF
NA	TRBJ2-3	TRBD2	14	TRBV19	TGTGCCAGCCGCTGGGCGGGAGGGGCAGATACGCAGTATTTT	CASRWAGGADTQYF
NA	TRBJ2-3	NA	13	TRBV14	TGTGCCAGCCCCCCCCTTCCTTCAGATACGCAGTATTTT	CASPPLPSDTQYF
NA	TRBJ1-2	TRBD1	13	TRBV30	TGTGCCTCCGAGGACAGGGGGTTATATGGCTACACCTTC	CASEDRGLYGYTF